The 13 T cell receptor beta chains in this list originate from one sample, sequenced in a study of OX40 agonist ivuxolimab in advanced cancers. The library relied on the immunoSEQ multiplex PCR assay. This is the immuneACCESS table as TCRdb keeps it, with only in-frame sequences that have V and J called. A part of the clones is gone; compared with another copy, unresolved V genes explain less than half, and the rest is unexplained. The sample profile shows 35,000 to 55,000 clones; about 93% of them were found once. Together, the top ten hold 9.5% to 12% of the sample. Sequenced material: CD4+ or CD8+ T cells sorted from blood, taken in a trial of the OX40 agonist ivuxolimab. The origin of the receptors is an adult with an advanced solid tumor such as melanoma, head and neck, liver or kidney cancer.

The chain recombines TRBV7-3 with TRBJ2-2, with D possibly being TRBD1 (6 bases). Germline CDR1 is SGHTA and CDR2 is FQGTGA. The V end lost 2 bases, the J end lost 2 bases, and 6 bases lay between the germline ends. This CDR3 is built from 14 residues. This CDR3 reads CASSLGTNTGELFF. CDR3 bases: TGTGCCAGCAGCTTAGGGACAAACACCGGGGAGCTGTTTTTT.

The gene calls are TRBV2 and TRBJ2-2; TRBD1 might be the D (6 bases). The CDR3 sequence is 14 residues long. Trimming stripped 10 bases from V and 0 bases from J, with 12 bases between. Germline V CDR1 and CDR2: SNHLY, FYNNEI. CDR3 amino acids: CAIMTGSNTGELFF. The CDR3 region has the DNA TGTGCCATTATGACAGGTTCGAACACCGGGGAGCTGTTTTTT.

This chain joins TRBV27 and TRBJ1-2; D gene ambiguous. This CDR3 has 19 amino acids. Trimming removed 5 bases at V and 0 bases at J, with 25 bases between. The germline V gene has CDR1 MNHEY and CDR2 SMNVEV (reference sequence). CDR3 sequence reads: CASSVRAGPHTATNYGYTF. The DNA for the CDR3 is TGTGCCAGCAGTGTAAGAGCCGGGCCTCACACCGCAACTAACTATGGCTACACCTTC.

This clone was picked up one time. One end of the junction is discordant with germline, which a read error may explain. The V and J genes are TRBV19 and TRBJ1-1; a possible D gene is TRBD1 (5 bases). The CDR3 has 15 residues. Per the germline V gene, CDR1 is LNHDA and CDR2 is SQIVND (reference sequence). CDR3 bases: TGTGCCAGTAGCATAGGACAACGCATGAACACTGAAGCTTTCTTT. This translates into CASSIGQRMNTEAFF.

V and J are TRBV5-1 and TRBJ2-3, with 7 bases matching TRBD1. CDR3 length: 11 amino acids. Trimming cost V 9 bases and J 3 bases; bases outside gene matches: 1. The germline V gene has CDR1 SGHRS and CDR2 YFSETQ. The CDR3 here is CATRGTDTQYF. The CDR3 DNA reads as TGCGCCACCAGGGGGACAGATACGCAGTATTTT.

This clone showed up just a few times. The chain has TRBV6-5 and TRBJ2-2, with D maybe TRBD2 (6 bases). This CDR3 comprises 15 residues. In germline, CDR1 is MNHEY, CDR2 SVGAGI. Trimming pared 2 bases from V and 4 bases from J, leaving 11 bases between. CDR3 region: CASSYRQGGTGELFF. In DNA form, the CDR3 reads TGTGCCAGCAGTTACAGGCAGGGAGGCACCGGGGAGCTGTTTTTT.

CDR3 sequence reads: CASSQRDQLYYEQYF. For the CDR3, the DNA is TGTGCCAGCAGCCAACGGGACCAACTCTACTACGAGCAGTACTTC. V usage is TRBV4-2 and J usage is TRBJ2-7, with D perhaps being TRBD1 or TRBD2 (5 bases each). The germline V and J ends were trimmed by 2 bases and 3 bases, with 14 bases remaining between them. This CDR3 has 15 residues. The germline gives CDR1 LGHNA, CDR2 YNFKEQ.

V usage is TRBV4-1 and J usage is TRBJ1-2; 10 bases are a match to TRBD1. The V gene's germline CDR1 is MGHRA and CDR2 YSYEKL. The CDR3 is 16 residues long. Trimming at V came to 0 bases and at J to 4 bases, leaving 5 bases not matched to a gene. CDR3 protein: CASSQEEGQGIYGYTF. The DNA for the CDR3 is TGCGCCAGCAGCCAAGAAGAGGGACAGGGGATCTATGGCTACACCTTC.

The genes are TRBV27 and TRBJ1-2; TRBD1 agrees at 9 bases. CDR3 size: 14 residues. CDR1 and CDR2 from the germline V gene are MNHEY and SMNVEV (reference sequence). Trimming at V came to 5 bases and at J to 8 bases, leaving 9 bases not matched to a gene. The CDR3 nucleotides are TGTGCCAGCAGTCCCGGACAGGGGAGAGTCGGCTACACCTTC. Translation: CASSPGQGRVGYTF.

This sequence joins TRBV7-2 and TRBJ2-7; 12 bases agree with TRBD1. The V gene's germline CDR1 is SGHTA and CDR2 FQGNSA. The ends lost 6 bases at V and 6 bases at J; junction bases unmatched: 6. The CDR3 is 14 amino acids. The CDR3 protein is CASRAGQGAREQYF. The CDR3, as DNA: TGTGCCAGCAGGGCGGGACAGGGGGCGCGCGAGCAGTACTTC.

The V call is TRBV27, the J call TRBJ1-5, with D possibly being TRBD1 (5 bases). V was cut by 6 bases and J by 0 bases, with 15 bases left in between. Per germline, CDR1 MNHEY and CDR2 SMNVEV (reference sequence). The CDR3 has 16 amino acids. This CDR3 is CASSPYWGPSNQPQHF. The CDR3 coding sequence is TGTGCCAGCAGCCCCTATTGGGGACCTAGCAATCAGCCCCAGCATTTT.

The V gene is TRBV5-6, the J gene TRBJ1-5; D is perhaps TRBD1 (6 bases). CDR1 and CDR2 (germline): SGHDT, YYEEEE. There are 16 residues in the CDR3. V gave up 1 base and J gave up 0 bases, with 11 bases separating them. Here the CDR3 reads CASSLRGGLSNQPQHF. The CDR3 DNA is TGTGCCAGCAGCTTGAGGGGGGGACTTAGCAATCAGCCCCAGCATTTT.

The rearrangement links TRBV5-6 to TRBJ1-2; D remains ambiguous. V was trimmed by 0 bases and J by 0 bases, leaving 6 bases between them. This CDR3 has 14 amino acids. The germline CDR1 and CDR2 sequences are SGHDT and YYEEEE. CDR3 DNA sequence: TGTGCCAGCAGCTTGGGCACGCCTAACTATGGCTACACCTTC. Translated: CASSLGTPNYGYTF.